The rows below give T cell receptor beta chains drawn from one sample of a study of cytomegalovirus exposure and HLA in healthy donors. The repertoire was sequenced with immunoSEQ multiplex PCR; TCRdb's copy has only in-frame clones and lacks some. The sample records fewer than 250,000 clones, 60% to 80% being singletons. The sample comprised PBMCs. These receptors all stem from a man between 18 and 35 years old in good health and CMV-seronegative. Each CDR3 is given with its conserved first and last residue. D genes are given only for firm matches. Some rows have no size entry. The others give once, few or many, or a class for an expanded clone.

CDR3nt,CDR3aa,abundance,d_gene,v_gene,j_gene
TGTGCCAGCAACTCAGGGGGCCTTGAGCAGTTCTTC,CASNSGGLEQFF,once,TRBD1,TRBV6-6,TRBJ2-1
TGTGCCAGCAGCGGGAGCTACGAGCAGTACTTC,CASSGSYEQYF,NA,NA,TRBV5-6,TRBJ2-7
TGTGCCAGCAGCTTTTATGGCCAACCCTACGAGCAGTACTTC,CASSFYGQPYEQYF,few,NA,TRBV5-4,TRBJ2-7
TGTGCCAGCAGCTTAGCGGCAGGCCAAAGCACAGATACGCAGTATTTT,CASSLAAGQSTDTQYF,NA,NA,TRBV7-2,TRBJ2-3
TGTGCCAGAAGCTTCGAGCAGGGAAGTTCAGCGTACGAGCAGTACTTC,CARSFEQGSSAYEQYF,NA,NA,TRBV5-3,TRBJ2-7
TGTGCCAGTAGTATAGACGAGACAGAACCCCGCTATGGCTACACCTTC,CASSIDETEPRYGYTF,NA,NA,TRBV19,TRBJ1-2
TGTGCCAGCAGCCCCCGACTAGCGGCGGTCCACGAGCAGTACTTC,CASSPRLAAVHEQYF,NA,TRBD2,TRBV9,TRBJ2-7
TGCGCCAGCAGCCACTCTAGCGGGGGGGACTACGAGCAGTACTTC,CASSHSSGGDYEQYF,once,TRBD2,TRBV4-1,TRBJ2-7
TGTGCCAGCAGCCCCGGACACCTGAATGCTTTCTTT,CASSPGHLNAFF,NA,NA,TRBV7-9,TRBJ1-1
TGCAGCGTTGGCCAGGGGGATTATGGCTACACCTTC,CSVGQGDYGYTF,NA,TRBD1,TRBV29-1,TRBJ1-2
TGTGCCAGCAGCTTATCGGACACCTACGAGCAGTACTTC,CASSLSDTYEQYF,NA,NA,TRBV13,TRBJ2-7
TGTGCCTGGAGAGAGGGACTAGCGGGCGGTTACAATGAGCAGTTCTTC,CAWREGLAGGYNEQFF,NA,TRBD2,TRBV30,TRBJ2-1
TGTGCCAGCTCTCCGGGACAGGCCTCACCTCGGGGCTACACCTTC,CASSPGQASPRGYTF,once,TRBD1,TRBV19,TRBJ1-2
TGTGCCAGCAGTCAGGGGCGGGGACAGAACTATGGCTACACCTTC,CASSQGRGQNYGYTF,NA,TRBD1,TRBV28,TRBJ1-2
TGTGCCAGCAGCGTAGGGTGGACTAGCGGCACCGGGGAGCTGTTTTTT,CASSVGWTSGTGELFF,NA,TRBD2,TRBV9,TRBJ2-2
TGTGCCAGCAGTGAGGGCTTCAGGGCGGCGGAGTACTTC,CASSEGFRAAEYF,NA,NA,TRBV6-1,TRBJ2-5